This T cell receptor (beta chain) was observed in a study of blood T cell repertoires in COVID-19. CDR1 LGHNA and CDR2 YNFKEQ come from the germline V gene. V shed 3 bases and J shed 3 bases, with 17 bases lying between them. This CDR3 comprises 17 residues. Profiled with immunoSEQ multiplex PCR; TCRdb holds only in-frame clones, not every one. This table has 350,000 to 450,000 clones, 70% to 90% appearing once. The chain is built from TRBV4-2 and TRBJ2-2; tentatively, D is TRBD1 (6 bases). Sequencing was performed on PBMCs or T cells enriched from blood (not recorded which). This receptor was identified in a man between 40 and 49 years old in a cohort exposed to, infected with or recovered from COVID-19 (not recorded which). The CDR3 here is CASSQRFGQFDTGELFF. The DNA for the CDR3 is TGTGCCAGCAGCCAGCGCTTCGGACAGTTCGACACCGGGGAGCTGTTTTTT.